The clone carrying this TCR beta chain was detected a few times. The sample comes from a study of T-cell reconstitution after alpha-beta-depleted transplantation in children. Preparing the TCRbeta library involved the use of unique molecular identifiers. TCRdb reanalysed the PCR reads using MiXCR and keeps one entry per CDR3 protein. This sample has about 230,000 distinct CDR3 sequences, with roughly 9% found just once. The junction had 13 bases not matched to a gene; V was cut back by 5 bases and J by 7 bases. The CDR3 consists of 17 residues. The origin of this receptor is a human donor who donated a stem cell graft to a child with acute lymphoblastic leukemia. The sample consisted of PBMCs from the stem cell graft donor, taken from the stem cell graft. The chain recombines TRBV12-3 or TRBV12-4 with TRBJ2-5; 13 bases map to TRBD2. CDR3 loop: CASSLGLAGAGGRTQYF. The CDR3 DNA follows: TGTGCCAGCAGTCTTGGACTAGCGGGGGCGGGGGGACGGACCCAGTACTTC.